One and the same sample provided the 9 T cell receptor beta chains below, sequenced in a study of neurological immune-mediated disorders. TCRdb used MiXCR to reprocess the 5' RACE reads, holding one entry per CDR3 protein. Counted here are tens of thousands of distinct CDR3 sequences, roughly 3.3% occurring once; the ten biggest clones make up around 3.2%. Sequencing was carried out using PBMCs. The receptors originated from a woman in her 50s with multiple sclerosis.

In its sample, this clonotype was seen many times. The J gene is TRBJ1-2, the V gene TRBV12-3 or TRBV12-4; D is unclear. Trimming cost V 3 bases and J 2 bases, with 7 bases left between them. There are 13 residues in the CDR3. The CDR3 loop is CASSFEGNYGYTF. CDR3 in DNA: TGTGCCAGCAGTTTCGAGGGAAACTATGGCTACACCTTC.

Ten or more counts support this clonotype. The CDR3 protein is CASSPRDREAGELFF. The CDR3 nucleotides read TGTGCCAGCAGCCCCCGGGACAGGGAGGCCGGGGAGCTGTTTTTT. V gene TRBV5-4 combines with J gene TRBJ2-2, with TRBD1 identical over 9 bases. This CDR3 spans 15 amino acids. Germline lookup yields CDR1 SGHNT and CDR2 YYREEE (reference sequence). Germline trimming cut 4 bases from V and 6 bases from J; bases unmatched to any gene: 7.

This clonotype was recorded at least ten times. The chain has TRBV7-2 and TRBJ2-7; 15 nucleotides match TRBD2. This CDR3 has 17 residues. CDR1 and CDR2 (germline): SGHTA, FQGNSA. V trimming: 4 bases; J trimming: 1 base; junction bases outside the gene matches: 5. For the CDR3, the DNA is TGTGCCAGCAGCTCGGGACTAGCGGGGGGCGTATCCTACGAGCAGTACTTC. Protein sequence: CASSSGLAGGVSYEQYF.

This clonotype came up many times. CDR3 sequence (DNA): TGCGCCAGCCACACAGGGGGCTCAGCCTACAATGAGCAGTTCTTC. As protein: CASHTGGSAYNEQFF. This chain joins TRBV5-1 and TRBJ2-1; TRBD1 agrees at 9 bases. CDR3 size: 15 residues. After removal of 7 bases from V and 2 bases from J, the junction contained 7 bases not matched to a gene. Looked up from germline, CDR1 is SGHRS and CDR2 is YFSETQ.

This clonotype was detected many times. The chain recombines TRBV5-1 with TRBJ1-2; D is possibly TRBD1 (6 bases). The V end lost 4 bases, the J end lost 8 bases, and 18 bases lay between the germline ends. Germline CDR1 and CDR2: SGHRS and YFSETQ. This CDR3 has 14 amino acids. CDR3 nucleotide sequence: TGCGCCAGCAGCCCCGACAGGACTTGGGAAGGCTACACCTTC. The encoded protein is CASSPDRTWEGYTF.

This clonotype has a count of ten or more. Here the CDR3 DNA reads TGTGCCAGCAGCCCTGGCCGAGGGCTAGCGGGGGCGGATGAGCAGTTCTTC. This encodes CASSPGRGLAGADEQFF. The chain links TRBV14 to TRBJ2-1; 10 positions agree with TRBD2. CDR3 length: 17 residues. Germline V CDR1 and CDR2: SGHDN, FVKESK. V was pared by 4 bases and J by 8 bases, with 14 bases of the junction left unmatched.

This clonotype has a count of ten or more. The chain employs TRBV3-1 and TRBJ2-5, with TRBD2 identical over 11 bases. V lost 8 bases and J lost 4; bases outside the gene matches: 9. Germline V gene lookup returns CDR1 LGHDT and CDR2 YNNKEL (reference sequence). CDR3 length: 15 residues. The CDR3 protein is CASSPGLAETETQYF. CDR3 bases: TGTGCCAGCTCCCCGGGACTAGCGGAAACAGAGACCCAGTACTTC.

This clonotype was recorded many times. This rearrangement joins TRBV7-9 to TRBJ1-1; 8 nucleotides line up with TRBD1. The CDR3 sequence is 15 residues long. CDR1 SEHNR and CDR2 FQNEAQ come from the germline V gene (reference sequence). Trimming removed 4 bases from V and 5 bases from J; junction bases left unmatched: 9. The CDR3 DNA follows: TGTGCCAGCAGCTCCAACAGGGGGGGAGGGACTGAAGCTTTCTTT. Protein sequence: CASSSNRGGGTEAFF.

This clonotype has at least ten counts. The CDR3 DNA sequence: TGTGCCAGCAGCGGTAACGTCTTCAATGAGCAGTTCTTC. The encoded protein is CASSGNVFNEQFF. The V and J genes are TRBV7-6 and TRBJ2-1; D is unresolved. Deletions cut 5 bases from V and 6 bases from J, with 11 bases between. The CDR3 consists of 13 residues. Germline values: CDR1 SGHVS, CDR2 FNYEAQ. Drawing the rest from reference TRBV7-6 and TRBJ2-1, the complete variable domain is GAGVSQSPRYKVTKRGQDVALRCDPISGHVSLYWYRQALGQGPEFLTYFNYEAQQDKSGLPNDRFSAERPEGSISTLTIQRTEQRDSAMYRCASSGNVFNEQFFGPGTRLTVL.